One sample yielded the 20 T cell receptor beta chains listed below, sequenced in a study of cytomegalovirus exposure and HLA in healthy donors. PCR primers comprised 60 Vbeta and 13 Jbeta primers. Assay: immunoSEQ multiplex PCR; the TCRdb copy retains only in-frame clones and omits some. The sample has about 150,000 clones; around 10% are singletons. Material for sequencing was PBMCs. These receptors were taken from a woman aged 40 to 50 in good health and CMV-seropositive.

This chain links TRBV12-5 with TRBJ1-1, with 8 bases that match TRBD1. CDR3 size: 14 residues. V lost 7 bases, J lost 1 base, and 5 bases stayed unmatched. Looked up from germline, CDR1 is LGHNT and CDR2 is FRNRAP. DNA of the CDR3: TGTGCTAGTGCCCCAGGGGGCCGGAACACTGAAGCTTTCTTT. Amino acids: CASAPGGRNTEAFF.

The chain joins TRBV5-1 to TRBJ2-1; 11 positions agree with TRBD2. Germline lookup yields CDR1 SGHRS and CDR2 YFSETQ. The CDR3 is 15 amino acids. V was pared by 3 bases and J by 7 bases, with 6 bases of the junction left unmatched. The CDR3 coding sequence is TGCGCCAGCAGCTCGGAGGGACTAGCGGTAAATGAGCAGTTCTTC. Encoded protein: CASSSEGLAVNEQFF. Drawing the rest from reference TRBV5-1 and TRBJ2-1, the complete variable domain is KAGVTQTPRYLIKTRGQQVTLSCSPISGHRSVSWYQQTPGQGLQFLFEYFSETQRNKGNFPGRFSGRQFSNSRSEMNVSTLELGDSALYLCASSSEGLAVNEQFFGPGTRLTVL.

The chain has TRBV19 and TRBJ1-1, with D possibly matching TRBD1 (6 bases). The CDR3 has 14 amino acids. V lost 5 bases and J 10 bases, leaving 20 bases between the germline ends. Germline CDR1 and CDR2: LNHDA and SQIVND (reference sequence). The CDR3 DNA reads as TGTGCCAGTAGTGTTAACAGGGAGTCGGGTAGAGCTTTCTTT. Its translation: CASSVNRESGRAFF.

The chain combines TRBV21-1 with TRBJ2-5; the D call TRBD1 from the table was never checked on the DNA. TRBV21-1 has pseudogene status. This CDR3 spans 14 amino acids. As DNA, the CDR3 is TGTGCCAGCAGCAAAGCGGGGGCCCAAGAGACCCAGTACTTC. Translation gives CASSKAGAQETQYF.

The chain joins TRBV18 to TRBJ1-1; D is perhaps TRBD1 (6 bases). The CDR3 spans 13 residues. Deletions cut 4 bases from V and 1 base from J, with 7 bases between. CDR1 and CDR2 from the germline V gene are KGHSH and LQKENI. CDR3 residues: CASSLQGNTEAFF. The CDR3 nucleotides read TGTGCCAGCTCACTACAGGGGAACACTGAAGCTTTCTTT.

V usage is TRBV6-5 and J usage is TRBJ2-7, with a tentative D call TRBD1 (6 bases). CDR1 MNHEY and CDR2 SVGAGI come from the germline V gene. The CDR3 totals 14 residues. V lost 6 bases, J lost 1 base, and 13 bases lay in between. The CDR3 coding sequence is TGTGCCAGCAGCCTGGCCGGACAGTCCTACGAGCAGTACTTC. As protein: CASSLAGQSYEQYF.

A few counts support this clone. The chain recombines TRBV11-1 with TRBJ1-2, with 8 nucleotides matching TRBD1. CDR1 and CDR2 (germline): SGHAT, FQDESV (reference sequence). The ends lost 6 bases at V and 8 bases at J; junction bases unmatched: 2. The CDR3 contains 11 residues. The CDR3 coding sequence is TGTGCCAGCAGTGGGACAGGCGGCTACACCTTC. Its protein product is CASSGTGGYTF. Full variable domain (remainder filled in from reference TRBV11-1 and TRBJ1-2): EAEVAQSPRYKITEKSQAVAFWCDPISGHATLYWYRQILGQGPELLVQFQDESVVDDSQLPKDRFSAERLKGVDSTLKIQPAELGDSAMYLCASSGTGGYTFGSGTRLTVV.

J is TRBJ1-6 and V is TRBV5-1, with a possible D match to TRBD1 (6 bases). The CDR3 totals 18 residues. Trimming took 5 bases from V and 0 from J, leaving 18 bases between them. CDR1 is SGHRS, CDR2 YFSETQ, per germline. For the CDR3, the DNA is TGCGCCAGCAGATTAATACAGGACAGCGTCTCCTATAATTCACCCCTCCACTTT. Translated: CASRLIQDSVSYNSPLHF. The full variable domain, completed using reference TRBV5-1 and TRBJ1-6, is KAGVTQTPRYLIKTRGQQVTLSCSPISGHRSVSWYQQTPGQGLQFLFEYFSETQRNKGNFPGRFSGRQFSNSRSEMNVSTLELGDSALYLCASRLIQDSVSYNSPLHFGNGTRLTVT.

This clone was detected only a few times. V and J are TRBV11-1 and TRBJ2-7, with TRBD2 as a possible D gene (6 bases). The CDR3 length is 13 residues. CDR1 is SGHAT and CDR2 is FQDESV in the germline V gene (reference sequence). V lost 3 bases, J lost 1 base, and 7 bases lay in between. The DNA for the CDR3 is TGTGCCAGCAGCTTCGGGGGATCCTACGAGCAGTACTTC. Translation: CASSFGGSYEQYF.

The chain has TRBV10-2 and TRBJ2-1, with 8 positions matching TRBD1. V lost 5 bases to trimming and J lost 3 bases; unmatched junction nucleotides: 3. This CDR3 has 14 residues. Germline V gives CDR1 WSHSY, CDR2 SAAADI. The CDR3: CASSSQGGYNEQFF. CDR3 coding DNA: TGCGCCAGCAGTTCACAGGGGGGCTACAATGAGCAGTTCTTC.

This clone was seen more than once but under ten times. V usage is TRBV5-1 and J usage is TRBJ1-4; the D is unclear. CDR1 is SGHRS and CDR2 is YFSETQ in the germline V gene. This CDR3 is 13 amino acids long. The V gene lost 0 bases and the J gene lost 5 bases, with 5 bases spanning the gap. This CDR3 reads CASSLAPNEKLFF. CDR3 bases: TGCGCCAGCAGCTTGGCCCCAAATGAAAAACTGTTTTTT.

The rearrangement joins TRBV7-3 to TRBJ2-1; 8 nucleotides match TRBD1. The germline V gene encodes CDR1 SGHTA and CDR2 FQGTGA. The V and J ends lost 5 bases and 5 bases, in that order; junction bases with no gene match: 11. This CDR3 comprises 16 residues. Written as DNA, the CDR3 is TGTGCCAGCAGCCTGGGACAGGATCTCTTCCACAATGAGCAGTTCTTC. It yields the protein CASSLGQDLFHNEQFF.

The gene calls are TRBV10-3 and TRBJ1-1; 11 nucleotides agree with TRBD1. The CDR3 length is 13 residues. Germline V gene lookup returns CDR1 ENHRY and CDR2 SYGVKD. V lost 10 bases, J lost 7 bases, and 8 bases stayed unmatched. The CDR3 reads CASSWTGGGEAFF. The CDR3 DNA follows: TGTGCCAGCTCCTGGACAGGGGGCGGTGAAGCTTTCTTT.

This chain links TRBV5-5 with TRBJ2-6, with D unclear. The ends were cut back, 4 bases at V and 0 bases at J, with 5 bases in the middle. Germline values: CDR1 SGHKS, CDR2 YYEKEE (reference sequence). This CDR3 comprises 14 residues. Here the CDR3 DNA reads TGTGCCAGCAGCCTGAGCTCTGGGGCCAACGTCCTGACTTTC. Its protein is CASSLSSGANVLTF.

This clone has more than one count but fewer than ten. The CDR3 nucleotides read TGTGCCAGCAGCCGCGGGGGGACCCAAGAGACCCAGTACTTC. It specifies CASSRGGTQETQYF. This chain joins TRBV13 and TRBJ2-5, with TRBD2 matching 8 bases. Per the germline V gene, CDR1 is PRHDT and CDR2 is FYEKMQ (reference sequence). The V gene end was trimmed by 5 bases and the J gene end by 1 base; junction bases not matched to a gene: 3. The CDR3 is made up of 14 amino acids. Using reference TRBV13 and TRBJ2-5 for the parts outside the CDR3, the full variable domain is AAGVIQSPRHLIKEKRETATLKCYPIPRHDTVYWYQQGPGQDPQFLISFYEKMQSDKGSIPDRFSAQQFSDYHSELNMSSLELGDSALYFCASSRGGTQETQYFGPGTRLLVL.

This clone turned up a few times. The gene calls are TRBV5-6 and TRBJ2-5, with D unclear. V dropped 5 bases and J dropped 3 bases, with 14 bases sitting between them. Germline-derived CDR1 and CDR2 are SGHDT and YYEEEE. CDR3 size: 14 residues. CDR3 DNA: TGTGCCAGCAGTTCGACTGACTCGAAAGAGACCCAGTACTTC. Residues: CASSSTDSKETQYF. The whole variable domain, remainder taken from reference TRBV5-6 and TRBJ2-5, is DAGVTQSPTHLIKTRGQQVTLRCSPKSGHDTVSWYQQALGQGPQFIFQYYEEEERQRGNFPDRFSGHQFPNYSSELNVNALLLGDSALYLCASSSTDSKETQYFGPGTRLLVL.

This clone was detected only a few times. This chain joins TRBV5-1 and TRBJ1-1; the D is unclear. Germline CDR1 is SGHRS and CDR2 is YFSETQ. Between the trimmed V and J ends, which lost 1 base and 1 base, there was a span of 2 bases. CDR3 length equals 12 residues. CDR3 region: CASSLQNTEAFF. CDR3 DNA sequence: TGCGCCAGCAGCTTGCAGAACACTGAAGCTTTCTTT.

Only a few counts were recorded for this clone. This chain connects TRBV4-2 to TRBJ2-2, with a weak D call TRBD2 (5 bases). Trimming took off 0 bases at V and 6 bases at J, with 14 bases between the two ends. CDR1 and CDR2 from the germline V gene are LGHNA and YNFKEQ. This CDR3 has 16 amino acids. CDR3 residues: CASSQDLNAEAGELFF. The CDR3 DNA is TGTGCCAGCAGCCAAGATCTTAACGCGGAGGCCGGGGAGCTGTTTTTT.

This clone came up a few times. V is TRBV28 and J is TRBJ2-7, with D possibly being TRBD2 (5 bases). CDR1 and CDR2 (germline): MDHEN, SYDVKM. The CDR3 contains 12 residues. V lost 1 base and J lost 4, with 5 bases in between. The CDR3 reads CASSLSGYEQYF. The CDR3 nucleotides read TGTGCCAGCAGTTTATCGGGGTACGAGCAGTACTTC.

This chain joins TRBV7-9 and TRBJ2-5; perhaps TRBD2 as D (5 bases). Germline V gene lookup returns CDR1 SEHNR and CDR2 FQNEAQ (reference sequence). The V gene lost 5 bases and the J gene lost 2 bases, with 18 bases spanning the gap. This CDR3 has 16 residues. This CDR3 is CASSPQEEGAQETQYF. The CDR3 DNA sequence: TGTGCCAGCAGCCCCCAGGAGGAAGGTGCACAAGAGACCCAGTACTTC.